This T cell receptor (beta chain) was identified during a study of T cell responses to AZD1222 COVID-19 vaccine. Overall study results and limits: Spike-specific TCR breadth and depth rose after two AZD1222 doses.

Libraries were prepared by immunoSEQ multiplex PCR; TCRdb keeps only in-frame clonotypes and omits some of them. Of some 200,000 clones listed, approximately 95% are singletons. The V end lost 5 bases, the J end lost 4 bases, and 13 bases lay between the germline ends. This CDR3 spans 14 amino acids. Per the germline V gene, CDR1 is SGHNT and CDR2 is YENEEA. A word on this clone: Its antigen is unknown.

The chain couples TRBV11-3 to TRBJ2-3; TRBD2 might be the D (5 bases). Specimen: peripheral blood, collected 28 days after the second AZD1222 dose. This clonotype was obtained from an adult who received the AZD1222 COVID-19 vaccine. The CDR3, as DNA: TGTGCCAGCAGCCTCTTCCCGGAGGCAGATACGCAGTATTTT. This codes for CASSLFPEADTQYF.